This T cell receptor beta chain was recovered during a study of early T cells in non-severe SARS-CoV-2 infection. Background on the study: Bulk RNA from unsorted whole blood was sequenced; chains were unpaired.

This clonotype has at least ten counts. Researchers tagged individual cDNA molecules with unique molecular identifiers. TCRdb itself ran the 5' RACE reads through MiXCR, one entry per CDR3 protein. This sample carries 69,000 or so distinct CDR3 sequences, more than 3.5% of them seen once, and the ten largest clones take 3.6%. The CDR3 loop spans 15 amino acids. The germline gives CDR1 SGHAT, CDR2 FQNNGV. Trimming took off 1 base at V and 0 bases at J, with 10 bases between the two ends. The rearrangement uses TRBV11-2 and TRBJ2-7, with D uncertain. The source was whole blood, collected at baseline. The TCR was taken from an adult who was a healthcare worker with PCR-confirmed SARS-CoV-2 infection or an uninfected control (not recorded which). The donor label of this sample is uncertain. The chain's CDR3 is CASSLGPSSSYEQYF. The CDR3 bases are TGTGCCAGCAGCTTAGGACCCTCGAGCTCCTACGAGCAGTACTTC.